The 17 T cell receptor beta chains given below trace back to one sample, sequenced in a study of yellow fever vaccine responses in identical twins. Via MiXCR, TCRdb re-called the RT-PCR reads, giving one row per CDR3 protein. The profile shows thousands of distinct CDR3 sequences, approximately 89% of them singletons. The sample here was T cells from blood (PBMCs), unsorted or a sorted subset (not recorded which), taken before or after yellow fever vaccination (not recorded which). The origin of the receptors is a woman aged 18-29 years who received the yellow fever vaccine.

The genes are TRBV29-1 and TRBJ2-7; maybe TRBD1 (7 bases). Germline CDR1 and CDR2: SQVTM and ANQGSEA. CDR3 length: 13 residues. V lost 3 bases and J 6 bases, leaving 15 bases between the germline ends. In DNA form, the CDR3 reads TGCAGCGTTGAGAGGCAGGGGGGTGGCGAGCAGTACTTC. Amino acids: CSVERQGGGEQYF.

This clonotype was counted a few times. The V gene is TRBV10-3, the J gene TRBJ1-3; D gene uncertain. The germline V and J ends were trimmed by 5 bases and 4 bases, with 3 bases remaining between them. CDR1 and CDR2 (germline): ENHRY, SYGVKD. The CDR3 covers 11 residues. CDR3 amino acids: CAISQGNTIYF. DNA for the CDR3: TGTGCCATCAGTCAAGGAAACACCATATATTTT.

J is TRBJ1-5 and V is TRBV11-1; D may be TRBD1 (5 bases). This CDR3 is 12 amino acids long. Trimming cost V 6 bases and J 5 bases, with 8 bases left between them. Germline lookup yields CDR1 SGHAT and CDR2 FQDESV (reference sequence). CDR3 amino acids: CASSLTDQPQHF. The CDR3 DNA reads TGTGCCAGCAGTTTGACAGATCAGCCCCAGCATTTT.

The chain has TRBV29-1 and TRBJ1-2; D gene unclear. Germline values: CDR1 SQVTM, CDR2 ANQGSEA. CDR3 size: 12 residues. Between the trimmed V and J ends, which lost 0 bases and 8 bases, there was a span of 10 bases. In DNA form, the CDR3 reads TGCAGCGTTGAAGATAAGGTTTGGGGCTACACCTTC. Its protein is CSVEDKVWGYTF. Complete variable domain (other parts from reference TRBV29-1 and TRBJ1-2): SAVISQKPSRDICQRGTSLTIQCQVDSQVTMMFWYRQQPGQSLTLIATANQGSEATYESGFVIDKFPISRPNLTFSTLTVSNMSPEDSSIYLCSVEDKVWGYTFGSGTRLTVV.

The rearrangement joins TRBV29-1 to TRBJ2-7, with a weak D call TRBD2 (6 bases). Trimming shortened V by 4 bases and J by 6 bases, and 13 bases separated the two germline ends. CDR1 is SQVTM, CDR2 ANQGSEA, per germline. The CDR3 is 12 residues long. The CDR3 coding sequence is TGCAGCGTTGTATTTGGAGGGGCCGAGCAGTACTTC. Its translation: CSVVFGGAEQYF.

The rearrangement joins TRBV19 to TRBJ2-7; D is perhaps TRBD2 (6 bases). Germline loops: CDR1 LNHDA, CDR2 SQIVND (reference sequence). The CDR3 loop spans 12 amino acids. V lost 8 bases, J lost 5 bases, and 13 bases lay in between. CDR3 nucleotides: TGTGCCAGTTCGGGGGATTTCCACGAGCAGTACTTC. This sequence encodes CASSGDFHEQYF.

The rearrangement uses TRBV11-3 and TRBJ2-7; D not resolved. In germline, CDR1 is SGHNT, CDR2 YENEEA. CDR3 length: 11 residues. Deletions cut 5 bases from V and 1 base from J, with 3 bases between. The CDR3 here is CASSISYEQYF. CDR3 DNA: TGTGCCAGCAGCATATCCTACGAGCAGTACTTC.

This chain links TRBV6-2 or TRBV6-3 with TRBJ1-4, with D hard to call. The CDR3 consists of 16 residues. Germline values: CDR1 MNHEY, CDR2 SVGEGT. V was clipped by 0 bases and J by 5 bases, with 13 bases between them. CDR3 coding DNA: TGTGCCAGCAGTTACTCGAGTGATAATCGGAATGAAAAACTGTTTTTT. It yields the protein CASSYSSDNRNEKLFF.

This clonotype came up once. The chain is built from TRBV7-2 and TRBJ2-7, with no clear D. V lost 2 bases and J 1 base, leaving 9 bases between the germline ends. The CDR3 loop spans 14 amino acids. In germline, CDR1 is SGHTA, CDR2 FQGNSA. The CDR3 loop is CASSLKDGSYEQYF. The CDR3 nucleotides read TGTGCCAGCAGCTTAAAGGACGGATCCTACGAGCAGTACTTC.

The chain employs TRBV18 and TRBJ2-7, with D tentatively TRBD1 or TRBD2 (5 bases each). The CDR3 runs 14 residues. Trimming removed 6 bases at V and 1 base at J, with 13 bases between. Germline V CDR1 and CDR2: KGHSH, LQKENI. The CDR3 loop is CASSTGTLSYEQYF. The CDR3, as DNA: TGTGCCAGCTCTACCGGGACCTTATCCTACGAGCAGTACTTC.

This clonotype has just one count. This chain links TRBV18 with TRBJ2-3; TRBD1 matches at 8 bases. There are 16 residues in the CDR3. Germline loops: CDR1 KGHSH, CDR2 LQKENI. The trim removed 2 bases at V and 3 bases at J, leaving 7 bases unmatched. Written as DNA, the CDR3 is TGTGCCAGCTCACCAGCGGACAGGGCTGCGACAGATACGCAGTATTTT. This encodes CASSPADRAATDTQYF.

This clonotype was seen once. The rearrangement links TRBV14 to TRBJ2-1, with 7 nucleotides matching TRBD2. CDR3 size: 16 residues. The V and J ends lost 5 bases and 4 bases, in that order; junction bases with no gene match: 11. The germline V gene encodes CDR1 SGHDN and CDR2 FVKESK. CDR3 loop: CASSGRRTRMYNEQFF. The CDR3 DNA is TGTGCCAGCAGCGGCCGCAGGACTAGAATGTACAATGAGCAGTTCTTC.

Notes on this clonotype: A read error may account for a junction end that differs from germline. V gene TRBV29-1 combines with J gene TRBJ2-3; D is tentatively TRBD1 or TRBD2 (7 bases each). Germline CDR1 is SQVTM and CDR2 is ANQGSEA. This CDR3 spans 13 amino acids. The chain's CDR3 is CSVEVRAGGGACF. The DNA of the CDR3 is TGCAGCGTTGAAGTAAGGGCAGGGGGAGGGGCCTGCTTT.

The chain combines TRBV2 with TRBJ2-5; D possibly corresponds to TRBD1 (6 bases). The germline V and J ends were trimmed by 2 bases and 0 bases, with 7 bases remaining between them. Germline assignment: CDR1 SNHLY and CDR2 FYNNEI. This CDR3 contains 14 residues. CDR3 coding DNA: TGTGCCAGCAGTGAATGGACAGACCAAGAGACCCAGTACTTC. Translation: CASSEWTDQETQYF.

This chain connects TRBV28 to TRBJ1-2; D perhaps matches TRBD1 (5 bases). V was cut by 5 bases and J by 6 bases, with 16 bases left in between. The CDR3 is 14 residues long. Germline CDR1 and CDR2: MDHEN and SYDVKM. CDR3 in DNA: TGTGCCAGCAGTCCCCGGGACCCTCGGAATGGCTACACCTTC. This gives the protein CASSPRDPRNGYTF.

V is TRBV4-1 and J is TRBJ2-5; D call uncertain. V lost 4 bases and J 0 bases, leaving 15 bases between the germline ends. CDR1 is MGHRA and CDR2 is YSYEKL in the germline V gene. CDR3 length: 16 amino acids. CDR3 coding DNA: TGCGCCAGCAGCCCAGGCTGGACCGCGTACCAAGAGACCCAGTACTTC. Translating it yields CASSPGWTAYQETQYF.

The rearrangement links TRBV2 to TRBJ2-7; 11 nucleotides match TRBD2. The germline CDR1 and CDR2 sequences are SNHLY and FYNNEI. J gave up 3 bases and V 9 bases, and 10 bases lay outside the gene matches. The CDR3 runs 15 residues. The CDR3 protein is CARSTSGRMNYEQYF. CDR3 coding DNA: TGTGCCAGGAGTACTAGCGGGAGAATGAACTACGAGCAGTACTTC.